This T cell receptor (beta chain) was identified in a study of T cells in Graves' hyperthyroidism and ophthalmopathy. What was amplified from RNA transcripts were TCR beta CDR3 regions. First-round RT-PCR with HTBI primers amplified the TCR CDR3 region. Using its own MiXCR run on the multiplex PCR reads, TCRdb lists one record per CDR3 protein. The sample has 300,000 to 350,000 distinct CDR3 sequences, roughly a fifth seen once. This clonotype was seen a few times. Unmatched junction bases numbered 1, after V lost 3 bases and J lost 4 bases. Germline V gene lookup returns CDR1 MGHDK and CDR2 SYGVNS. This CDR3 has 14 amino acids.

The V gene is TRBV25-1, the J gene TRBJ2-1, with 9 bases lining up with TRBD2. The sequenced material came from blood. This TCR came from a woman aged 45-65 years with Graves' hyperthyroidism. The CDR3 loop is CASSEAGGYNEQFF. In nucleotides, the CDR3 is TGTGCCAGCAGTGAGGCGGGGGGGTACAATGAGCAGTTCTTC.